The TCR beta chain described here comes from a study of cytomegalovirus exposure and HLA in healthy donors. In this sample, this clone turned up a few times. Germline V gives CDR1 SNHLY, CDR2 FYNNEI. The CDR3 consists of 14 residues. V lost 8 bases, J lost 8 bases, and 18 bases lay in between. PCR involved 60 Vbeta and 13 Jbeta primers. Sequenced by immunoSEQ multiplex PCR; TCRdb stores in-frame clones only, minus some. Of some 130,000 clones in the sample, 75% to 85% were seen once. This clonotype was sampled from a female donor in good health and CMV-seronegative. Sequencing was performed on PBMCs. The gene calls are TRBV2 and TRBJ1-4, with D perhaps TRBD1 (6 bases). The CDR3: CASRVQTGAEKLFF. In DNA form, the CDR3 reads TGTGCCAGCCGAGTTCAGACAGGCGCCGAAAAACTGTTTTTT.